This TCR beta chain was captured in a study of shared T cell receptors in the human thymus. Here immunoSEQ multiplex PCR was the method, and the copy in TCRdb shows in-frame clones only, minus some. The sample records 700,000 to 750,000 clones, approximately 83% being singletons. V shed 7 bases, J shed 10 bases, and the junction held 8 bases outside the gene matches. The CDR3 consists of 12 residues. CDR1 is SQVTM and CDR2 is ANQGSEA in the germline V gene. The same specimen was also included in a second study, on human thymus T cells. From that second work: Corrective heart surgery yielded resections, and these provided the thymus tissue. Blood and thymic repertoires both appeared biased in V and J gene usage. Related research examined unrelated individuals and reported that their thymic repertoires overlapped highly.

The sequencing sample was made of thymocytes. The origin of this receptor is a girl under three years old with a congenital heart defect. The V call is TRBV29-1, the J call TRBJ1-1; TRBD1 agrees at 11 bases. CDR3 protein: CSGGGQGVGAFF. In DNA, the CDR3 is TGCAGCGGGGGGGGACAGGGGGTTGGAGCTTTCTTT.